This T cell receptor (beta chain) was profiled in a study of beta chain features in type 1 diabetes. About the study: The patient and healthy donor groups were comparable for age, gender and cell yields.

Every bit of the isolated RNA underwent reverse transcription, so sequencing read expressed TCRB transcripts. Here immunoSEQ multiplex PCR was the method, and the copy in TCRdb shows in-frame clones only, minus some. The repertoire holds 300,000 to 450,000 clones, with 8.5% to 10% as singletons. Germline CDR1 KGHSH, CDR2 LQKENI. The CDR3 is made up of 15 amino acids. V was cut by 3 bases and J by 0 bases, with 9 bases left in between. This clone was recorded many times. The antigen remains undetermined. Study-wide results and limits: Patients with Type 1 diabetes showed moderately but significantly shorter TCRB CDR3s in all four CD4+ subsets. A closer apparent resemblance between naive, central memory and Treg TCRB repertoires was seen in patients than in healthy donors.

The TCR comes from a man aged 25 to 40 with type 1 diabetes. Sequences were obtained from central memory CD4+ T cells from blood. V gene TRBV18 combines with J gene TRBJ1-3, with D unclear. CDR3 DNA: TGTGCCAGCTCACCGAGGGCATCCTCTGGAAACACCATATATTTT. Translated, it gives CASSPRASSGNTIYF.